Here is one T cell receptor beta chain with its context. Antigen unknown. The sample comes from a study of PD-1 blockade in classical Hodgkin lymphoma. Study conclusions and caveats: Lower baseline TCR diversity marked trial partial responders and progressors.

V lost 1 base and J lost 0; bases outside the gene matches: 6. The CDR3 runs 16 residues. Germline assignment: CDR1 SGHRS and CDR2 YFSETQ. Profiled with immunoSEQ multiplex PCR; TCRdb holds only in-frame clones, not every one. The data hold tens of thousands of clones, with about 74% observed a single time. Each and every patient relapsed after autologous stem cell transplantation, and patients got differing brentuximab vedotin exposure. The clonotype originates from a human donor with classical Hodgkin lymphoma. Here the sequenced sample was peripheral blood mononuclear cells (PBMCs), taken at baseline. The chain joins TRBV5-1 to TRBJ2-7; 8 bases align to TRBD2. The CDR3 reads CASSLYSGISSYEQYF. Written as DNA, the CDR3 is TGCGCCAGCAGCTTGTATAGCGGGATCAGCTCCTACGAGCAGTACTTC.